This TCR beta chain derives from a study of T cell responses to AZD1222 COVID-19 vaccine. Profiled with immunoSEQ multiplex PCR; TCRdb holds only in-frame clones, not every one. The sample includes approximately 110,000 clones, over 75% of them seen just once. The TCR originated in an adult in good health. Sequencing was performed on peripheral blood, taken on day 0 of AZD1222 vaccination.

CDR3 region: CASSLTGVGNIQYF. For the CDR3, the DNA is TGTGCCAGCAGTCTTACGGGGGTGGGGAACATTCAGTACTTC. V and J are TRBV7-9 and TRBJ2-4, with a possible D match to TRBD2 (6 bases). Trimming shortened V by 6 bases and J by 7 bases, and 16 bases separated the two germline ends. CDR1 is SEHNR and CDR2 is FQNEAQ in the germline V gene (reference sequence). The CDR3 covers 14 residues.